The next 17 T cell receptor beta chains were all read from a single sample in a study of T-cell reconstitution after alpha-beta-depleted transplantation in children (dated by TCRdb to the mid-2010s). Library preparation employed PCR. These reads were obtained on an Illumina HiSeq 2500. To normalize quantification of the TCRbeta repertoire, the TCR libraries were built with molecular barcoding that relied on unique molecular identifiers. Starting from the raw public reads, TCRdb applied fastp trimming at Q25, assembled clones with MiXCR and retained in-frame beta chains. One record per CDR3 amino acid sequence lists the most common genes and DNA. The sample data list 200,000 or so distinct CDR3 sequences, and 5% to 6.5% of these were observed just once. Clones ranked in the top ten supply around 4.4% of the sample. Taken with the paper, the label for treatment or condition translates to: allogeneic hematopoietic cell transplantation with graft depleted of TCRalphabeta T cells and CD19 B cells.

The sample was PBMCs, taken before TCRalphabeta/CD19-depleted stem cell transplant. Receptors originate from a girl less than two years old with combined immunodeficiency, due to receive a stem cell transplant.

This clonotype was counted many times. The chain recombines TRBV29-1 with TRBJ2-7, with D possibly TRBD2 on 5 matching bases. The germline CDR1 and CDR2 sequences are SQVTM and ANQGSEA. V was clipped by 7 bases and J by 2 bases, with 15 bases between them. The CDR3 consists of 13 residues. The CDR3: CSGYGGETYEQYF. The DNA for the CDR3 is TGCAGCGGTTACGGTGGGGAGACCTACGAGCAGTACTTC.

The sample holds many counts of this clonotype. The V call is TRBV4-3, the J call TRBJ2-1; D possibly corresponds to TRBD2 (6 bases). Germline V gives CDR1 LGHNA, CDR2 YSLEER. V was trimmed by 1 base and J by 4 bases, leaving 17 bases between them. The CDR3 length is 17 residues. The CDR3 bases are TGCGCCAGCAGCCAAGGAACTAGCTGGCTAGCATACAATGAGCAGTTCTTC. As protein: CASSQGTSWLAYNEQFF.

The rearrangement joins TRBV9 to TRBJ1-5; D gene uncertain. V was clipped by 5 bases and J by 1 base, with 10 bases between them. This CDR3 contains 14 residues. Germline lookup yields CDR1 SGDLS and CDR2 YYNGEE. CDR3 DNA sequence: TGTGCCAGCAGTCCTACTCCAAGCAATCAGCCCCAGCATTTT. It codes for CASSPTPSNQPQHF.

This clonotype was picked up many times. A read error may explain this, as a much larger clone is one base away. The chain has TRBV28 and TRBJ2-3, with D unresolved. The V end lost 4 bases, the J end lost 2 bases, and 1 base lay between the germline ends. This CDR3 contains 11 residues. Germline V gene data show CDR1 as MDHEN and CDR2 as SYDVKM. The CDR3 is CASSYTDTQYF. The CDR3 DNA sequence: TGTGCCAGCAGTTACACAGATACGCAGTATTTT.

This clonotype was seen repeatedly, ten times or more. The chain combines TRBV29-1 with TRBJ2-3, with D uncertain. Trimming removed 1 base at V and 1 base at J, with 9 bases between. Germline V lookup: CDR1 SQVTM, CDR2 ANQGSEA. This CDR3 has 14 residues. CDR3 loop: CSVEGEGGTDTQYF. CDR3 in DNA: TGCAGCGTTGAAGGGGAAGGTGGCACAGATACGCAGTATTTT.

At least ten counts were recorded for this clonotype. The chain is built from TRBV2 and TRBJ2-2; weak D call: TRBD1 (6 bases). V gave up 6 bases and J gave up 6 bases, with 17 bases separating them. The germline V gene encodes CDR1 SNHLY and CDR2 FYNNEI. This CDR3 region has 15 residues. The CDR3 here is CASSPIGGIAGELFF. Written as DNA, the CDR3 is TGTGCCAGCAGCCCCATAGGGGGAATTGCCGGGGAGCTGTTTTTT.

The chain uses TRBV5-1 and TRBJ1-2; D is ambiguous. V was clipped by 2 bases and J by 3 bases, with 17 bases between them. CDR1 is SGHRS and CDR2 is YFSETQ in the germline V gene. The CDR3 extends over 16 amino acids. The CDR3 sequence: CASSFPEDGADYGYTF. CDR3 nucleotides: TGCGCCAGCAGCTTTCCAGAGGACGGTGCCGACTATGGCTACACCTTC.

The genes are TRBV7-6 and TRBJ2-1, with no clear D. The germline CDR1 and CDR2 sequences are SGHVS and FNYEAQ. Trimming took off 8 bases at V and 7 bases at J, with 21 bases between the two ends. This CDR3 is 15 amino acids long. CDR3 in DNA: TGTGCCAGCGTCCCACTGGGTGACGGTAGGAATGAGCAGTTCTTC. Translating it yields CASVPLGDGRNEQFF.

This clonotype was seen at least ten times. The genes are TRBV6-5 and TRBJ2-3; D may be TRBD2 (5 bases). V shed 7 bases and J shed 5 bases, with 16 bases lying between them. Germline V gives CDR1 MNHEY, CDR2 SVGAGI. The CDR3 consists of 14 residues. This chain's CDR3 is CASIGLRREDTQYF. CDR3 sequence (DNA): TGTGCCAGCATCGGACTCCGTCGGGAAGATACGCAGTATTTT.

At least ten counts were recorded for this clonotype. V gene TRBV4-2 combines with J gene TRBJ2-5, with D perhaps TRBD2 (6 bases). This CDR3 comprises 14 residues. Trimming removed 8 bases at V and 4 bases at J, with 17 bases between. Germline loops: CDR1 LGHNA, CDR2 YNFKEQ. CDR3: CASRGASVPETQYF. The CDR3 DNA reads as TGTGCCAGCCGCGGGGCTAGCGTTCCAGAGACCCAGTACTTC.

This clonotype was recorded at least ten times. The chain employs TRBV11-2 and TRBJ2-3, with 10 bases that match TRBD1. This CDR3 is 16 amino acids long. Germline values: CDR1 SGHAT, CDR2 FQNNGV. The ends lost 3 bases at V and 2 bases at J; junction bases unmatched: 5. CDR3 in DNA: TGTGCCAGCAGCTTGGGGGACAGGGGTTCCACAGATACGCAGTATTTT. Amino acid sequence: CASSLGDRGSTDTQYF.

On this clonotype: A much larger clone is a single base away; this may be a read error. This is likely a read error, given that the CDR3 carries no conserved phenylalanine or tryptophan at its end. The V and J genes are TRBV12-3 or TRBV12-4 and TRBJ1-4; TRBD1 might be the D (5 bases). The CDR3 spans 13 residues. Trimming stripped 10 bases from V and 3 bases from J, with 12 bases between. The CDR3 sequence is CAIGTEANEKLFC. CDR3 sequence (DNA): TGTGCCATCGGGACGGAAGCTAATGAAAAACTGTTTTGT.

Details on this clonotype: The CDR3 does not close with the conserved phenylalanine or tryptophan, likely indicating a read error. The CDR3 region is CCARDFAGAYDNEQFC. CDR3 nucleotide sequence: TGCTGTGCTAGAGATTTTGCGGGAGCTTACGACAATGAGCAGTTCTGC. V usage is TRBV20-1 and J usage is TRBJ2-1; 7 nucleotides agree with TRBD2. Germline V gene lookup returns CDR1 DFQATT and CDR2 SNEGSKA (reference sequence). This CDR3 contains 16 residues.

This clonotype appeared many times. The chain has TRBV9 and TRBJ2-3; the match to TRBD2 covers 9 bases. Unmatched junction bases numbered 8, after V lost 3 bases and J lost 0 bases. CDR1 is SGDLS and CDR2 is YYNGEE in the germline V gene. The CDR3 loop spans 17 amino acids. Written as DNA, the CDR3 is TGTGCCAGCAGCGCAGACTTAGCGGGAGTGAGCACAGATACGCAGTATTTT. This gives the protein CASSADLAGVSTDTQYF.

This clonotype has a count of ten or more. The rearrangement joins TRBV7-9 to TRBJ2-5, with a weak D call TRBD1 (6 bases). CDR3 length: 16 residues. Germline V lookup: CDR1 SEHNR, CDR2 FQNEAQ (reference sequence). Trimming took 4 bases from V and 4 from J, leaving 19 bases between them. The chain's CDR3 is CASSSTGYSRGETQYF. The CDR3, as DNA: TGTGCCAGCAGCTCTACAGGGTACAGCAGGGGAGAGACCCAGTACTTC.

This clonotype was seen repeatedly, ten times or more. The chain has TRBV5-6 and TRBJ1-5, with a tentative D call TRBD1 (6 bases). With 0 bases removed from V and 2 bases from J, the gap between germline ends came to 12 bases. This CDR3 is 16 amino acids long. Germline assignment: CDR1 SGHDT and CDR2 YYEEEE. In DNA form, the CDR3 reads TGTGCCAGCAGCTTGGCGCGGGGGGCTGGCAATCAGCCCCAGCATTTT. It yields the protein CASSLARGAGNQPQHF.

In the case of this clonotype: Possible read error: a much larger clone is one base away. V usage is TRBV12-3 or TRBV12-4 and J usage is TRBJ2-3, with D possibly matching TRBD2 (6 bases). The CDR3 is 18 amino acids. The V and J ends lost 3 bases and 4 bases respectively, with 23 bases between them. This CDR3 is CASSFADAAGWPPDTQYF. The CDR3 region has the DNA TGTGCCAGCAGTTTCGCCGACGCAGCGGGTTGGCCCCCAGATACGCAGTATTTT.